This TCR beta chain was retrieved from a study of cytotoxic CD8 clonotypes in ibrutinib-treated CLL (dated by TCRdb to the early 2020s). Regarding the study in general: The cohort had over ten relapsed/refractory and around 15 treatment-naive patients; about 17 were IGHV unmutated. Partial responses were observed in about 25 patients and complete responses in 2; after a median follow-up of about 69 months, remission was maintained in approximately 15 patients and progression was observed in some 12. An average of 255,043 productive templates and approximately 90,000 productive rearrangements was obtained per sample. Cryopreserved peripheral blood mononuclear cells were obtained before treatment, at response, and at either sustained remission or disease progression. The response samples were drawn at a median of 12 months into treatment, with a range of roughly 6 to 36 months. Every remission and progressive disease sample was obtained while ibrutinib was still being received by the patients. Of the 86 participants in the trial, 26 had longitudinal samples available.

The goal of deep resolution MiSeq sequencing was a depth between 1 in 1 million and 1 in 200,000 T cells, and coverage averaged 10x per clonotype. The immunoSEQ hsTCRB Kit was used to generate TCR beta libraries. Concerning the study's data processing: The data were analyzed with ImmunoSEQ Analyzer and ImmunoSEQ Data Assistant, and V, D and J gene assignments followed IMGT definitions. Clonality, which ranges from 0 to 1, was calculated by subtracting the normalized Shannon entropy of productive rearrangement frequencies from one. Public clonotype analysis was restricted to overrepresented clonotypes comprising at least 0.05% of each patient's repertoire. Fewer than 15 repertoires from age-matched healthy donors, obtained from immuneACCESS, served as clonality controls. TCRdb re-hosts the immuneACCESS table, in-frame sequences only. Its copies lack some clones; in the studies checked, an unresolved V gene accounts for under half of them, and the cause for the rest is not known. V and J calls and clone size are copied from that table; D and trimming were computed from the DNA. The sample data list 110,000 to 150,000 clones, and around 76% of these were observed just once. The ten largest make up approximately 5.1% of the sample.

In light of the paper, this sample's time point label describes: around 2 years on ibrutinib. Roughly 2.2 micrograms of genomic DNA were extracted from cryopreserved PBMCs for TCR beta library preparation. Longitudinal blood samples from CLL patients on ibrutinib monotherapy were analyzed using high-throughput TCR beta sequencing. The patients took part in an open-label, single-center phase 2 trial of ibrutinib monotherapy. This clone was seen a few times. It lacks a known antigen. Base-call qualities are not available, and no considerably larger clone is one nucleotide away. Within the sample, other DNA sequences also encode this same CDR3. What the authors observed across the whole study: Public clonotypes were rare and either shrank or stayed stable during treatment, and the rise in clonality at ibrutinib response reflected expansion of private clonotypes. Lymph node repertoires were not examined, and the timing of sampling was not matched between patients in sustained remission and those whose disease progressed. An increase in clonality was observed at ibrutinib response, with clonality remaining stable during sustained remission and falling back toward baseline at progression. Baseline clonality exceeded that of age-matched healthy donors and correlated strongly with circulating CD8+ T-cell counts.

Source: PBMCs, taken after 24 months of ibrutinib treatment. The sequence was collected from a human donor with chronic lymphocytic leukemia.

The base sequence is TGTGCCAGCTCCCCCACAGCCTTGAACACTGAAGCTTTCTTT. Its translation reads: CASSPTALNTEAFF. This receptor chain uses TRBV18 and TRBJ1-1, with an unclear D gene assignment. From the cysteine up to the phenylalanine, the CDR3 has a length of 14 residues. Only the CDR3 DNA stays, 42 bases, in frame from base 1. Based on the germline V gene, the CDR1 and CDR2 sequences are KGHSH and LQKENI. V is shortened by 6 bases, J by 0 bases, and the region joining them spans 11 bases. When the CDR3 is completed using the reference TRBV18 and TRBJ1-1 genes on either side, the full variable domain is NAGVMQNPRHLVRRRGQEARLRCSPMKGHSHVYWYRQLPEEGLKFMVYLQKENIIDESGMPKERFSAEFPKEGPSILRIQQVVRGDSAAYFCASSPTALNTEAFFGQGTRLTVV.